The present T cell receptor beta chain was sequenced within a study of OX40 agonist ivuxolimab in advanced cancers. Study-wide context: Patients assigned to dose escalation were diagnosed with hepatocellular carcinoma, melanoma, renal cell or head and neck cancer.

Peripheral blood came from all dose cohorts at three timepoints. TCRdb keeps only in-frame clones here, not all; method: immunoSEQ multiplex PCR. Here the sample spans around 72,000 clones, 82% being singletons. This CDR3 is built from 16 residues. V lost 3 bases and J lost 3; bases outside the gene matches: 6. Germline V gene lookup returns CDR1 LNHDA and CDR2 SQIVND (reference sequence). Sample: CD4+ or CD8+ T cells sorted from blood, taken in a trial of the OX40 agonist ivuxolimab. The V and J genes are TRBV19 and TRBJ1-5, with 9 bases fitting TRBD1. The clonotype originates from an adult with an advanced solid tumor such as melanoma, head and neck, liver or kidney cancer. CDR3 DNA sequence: TGTGCCAGTAGTATCGGGGGACAGGGCATCAATCAGCCCCAGCATTTT. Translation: CASSIGGQGINQPQHF.